Listed below are T cell receptor beta chains from one sample, sequenced in a study of T cells in Graves' hyperthyroidism and ophthalmopathy. TCRdb processed the multiplex PCR reads anew with MiXCR; each CDR3 protein has one entry. The sample carries under 800,000 distinct CDR3 sequences, 14% recorded once. The material sequenced was blood. These receptors were taken from a woman aged 18-29 years with Graves' hyperthyroidism. Each CDR3 is given with its conserved first and last residue. The D gene is left open where the match is weak. Clone size is shown for a subset of rows, as once, few, many or a class of expanded clone.

V	size	D	J	CDR3	DNA
TRBV7-9	NA	TRBD2	TRBJ2-7	CASSLAPPGLAPYEQYF	TGTGCCAGCAGCTTAGCGCCGCCGGGACTAGCGCCCTACGAGCAGTACTTC
TRBV2	many	TRBD1	TRBJ2-2	CASRPGQGNTGELFF	TGTGCCAGCAGACCGGGACAGGGTAACACCGGGGAGCTGTTTTTT
TRBV7-8	few	NA	TRBJ2-1	CASSLELTSSYNEQFF	TGTGCCAGCAGCTTAGAACTCACTAGCTCCTACAATGAGCAGTTCTTC
TRBV12-3/TRBV12-4	few	NA	TRBJ1-1	CASSRKDNTEAFF	TGTGCCAGCAGCCGGAAAGATAACACTGAAGCTTTCTTT
TRBV12-3/TRBV12-4	NA	NA	TRBJ2-1	CASNLQGYNEQFF	TGTGCCAGCAACCTCCAGGGCTACAATGAGCAGTTCTTC
TRBV20-1	many	NA	TRBJ1-4	CSARGRETGEKLFF	TGCAGTGCTAGAGGGAGAGAGACGGGAGAAAAACTGTTTTTT
TRBV11-2	many	TRBD2	TRBJ2-1	CASSLVRAGGNEQFF	TGTGCCAGCAGCTTAGTTAGGGCGGGAGGGAATGAGCAGTTCTTC
TRBV4-2	NA	NA	TRBJ2-5	CASSQEVQLQETQYF	TGTGCCAGCAGCCAAGAAGTTCAGTTACAAGAGACCCAGTACTTC
TRBV2	many	NA	TRBJ2-3	CASSVHGTDTQYF	TGTGCCAGCAGTGTTCACGGCACAGATACGCAGTATTTT
TRBV11-3	many	NA	TRBJ2-7	CASSSASVYEQYF	TGTGCCAGCAGCTCTGCTAGCGTGTACGAGCAGTACTTC
TRBV29-1	many	TRBD2	TRBJ2-1	CSVEEASGIYEQFF	TGCAGCGTTGAAGAGGCTAGCGGGATTTATGAGCAGTTCTTC
TRBV27	few	NA	TRBJ1-5	CASSLSGAQPQHF	TGTGCCAGCAGTTTATCGGGGGCTCAGCCCCAGCATTTT
TRBV7-9	few	NA	TRBJ2-7	CASSPDISYEQYF	TGTGCCAGCAGCCCCGACATCTCCTACGAGCAGTACTTC
TRBV29-1	many	NA	TRBJ1-1	CSVLGVARATEAFF	TGCAGCGTTCTAGGGGTGGCGCGGGCGACTGAAGCTTTCTTT
TRBV3-1	many	NA	TRBJ2-7	CASRGGPKGVEQYF	TGTGCCAGCAGGGGAGGCCCCAAAGGAGTCGAGCAGTACTTC
TRBV7-9	NA	NA	TRBJ2-4	CASSLGVGHYKNIQYF	TGTGCCAGCAGCTTAGGCGTGGGCCATTACAAAAACATTCAGTACTTC
TRBV19	few	TRBD2	TRBJ2-5	CASSIFPKTSGRGETQYF	TGTGCCAGTAGTATCTTCCCGAAGACTAGCGGGAGGGGAGAGACCCAGTACTTC
TRBV20-1	NA	TRBD1	TRBJ1-2	CSAVAPGQGADGYTF	TGCAGTGCTGTAGCACCGGGACAGGGGGCTGATGGCTACACCTTC
TRBV29-1	NA	NA	TRBJ1-4	CSVQKNEKLFF	TGCAGCGTCCAGAAGAATGAAAAACTGTTTTTT
TRBV6-1	few	NA	TRBJ1-5	CASLKDRMNQPQHF	TGTGCCAGTCTCAAGGACAGAATGAATCAGCCCCAGCATTTT
TRBV28	many	NA	TRBJ2-5	CASSLDLGETQYF	TGTGCCAGCAGCCTGGACCTAGGGGAGACCCAGTACTTC
TRBV12-3/TRBV12-4	many	NA	TRBJ2-7	CASRRWQTYEQYF	TGTGCCAGCCGACGTTGGCAGACCTACGAGCAGTACTTC
TRBV18	many	NA	TRBJ2-2	CASSPVPSGELFF	TGTGCCAGCTCACCAGTACCATCGGGGGAGCTGTTTTTT